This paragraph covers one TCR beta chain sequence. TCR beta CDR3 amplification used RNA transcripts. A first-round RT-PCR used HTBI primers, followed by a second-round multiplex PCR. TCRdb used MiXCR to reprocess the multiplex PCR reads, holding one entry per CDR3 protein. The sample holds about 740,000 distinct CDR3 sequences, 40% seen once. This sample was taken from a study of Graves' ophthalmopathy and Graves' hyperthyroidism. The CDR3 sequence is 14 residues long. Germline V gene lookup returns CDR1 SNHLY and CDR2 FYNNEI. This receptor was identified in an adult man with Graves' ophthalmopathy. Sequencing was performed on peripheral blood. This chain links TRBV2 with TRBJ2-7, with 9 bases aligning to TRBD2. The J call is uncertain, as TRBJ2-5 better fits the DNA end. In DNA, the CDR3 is TGTGCCAGCAGGCTAGCGGGGTACCAAGAGACCCAGTACTTC. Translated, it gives CASRLAGYQETQYF.